The 5 T cell receptor beta chains below were found in one sample sequenced in a study of prognosis after radiotherapy for stage I lung cancer (dated by TCRdb to about 2021). Sequenced using an Illumina HiSeq 3000. Two rounds of multiplex PCR were used to amplify the TCR beta CDR3 region from genomic DNA. In the first round of PCR, primers specific to each TRBV and TRBJ gene were used, and the primer sequences are filed in Chinese patent CN105087789A. The public reads were run again by TCRdb, first through fastp at Q25 and then through MiXCR, and only productive beta chains were kept. Each CDR3 protein gets just one entry, which takes the most common genes and DNA from the rows behind it. The sample table lists more than 15,000 distinct CDR3 sequences, more than 25% of them with a count of one. Approximately 25% of the sample is taken by the ten largest. The source was PBMCs, collected before or after stereotactic body radiation therapy (not recorded which). All receptors come from a donor over 45 with non-small cell lung cancer.

This clonotype was observed many times. The rearrangement links TRBV7-2 to TRBJ1-5; weak D call: TRBD1 (6 bases). V shed 0 bases and J shed 4 bases, with 10 bases lying between them. Per germline, CDR1 SGHTA and CDR2 FQGNSA. There are 15 residues in the CDR3. DNA for the CDR3: TGTGCCAGCAGCTTAGCCAGGGGAGTAAATCAGCCCCAGCATTTT. Amino acid sequence: CASSLARGVNQPQHF.

This clonotype was detected ten times or more. The chain employs TRBV6-2 or TRBV6-3 and TRBJ2-3; perhaps D is TRBD1 or TRBD2 (6 bases each). The CDR3 consists of 14 residues. Germline V gene data show CDR1 as MNHEY and CDR2 as SVGEGT. V was pared by 6 bases and J by 8 bases, with 18 bases between. As DNA, the CDR3 is TGTGCCAGCAGCCATCTAGGGGGGCGGGGTACGCAGTATTTT. The encoded protein is CASSHLGGRGTQYF.

This clonotype was found many times. The chain has TRBV11-2 and TRBJ2-7, with TRBD1 as a possible D gene (5 bases). Germline V gene data show CDR1 as SGHAT and CDR2 as FQNNGV. This CDR3 spans 14 amino acids. Trimming removed 5 bases from V and 3 bases from J, with 14 bases in between. The chain's CDR3 is CASSPRIDSYEQYF. CDR3 coding DNA: TGTGCCAGCAGCCCACGGATTGACAGCTACGAGCAGTACTTC.

This clonotype was found many times. The chain uses TRBV28 and TRBJ1-5; no clear D gene. V shed 2 bases and J shed 5 bases, with 7 bases lying between them. The CDR3 length is 13 residues. Germline V lookup: CDR1 MDHEN, CDR2 SYDVKM. CDR3 region: CASSLNSYQPQHF. The CDR3 nucleotides are TGTGCCAGCAGTTTAAACAGCTATCAGCCCCAGCATTTT.

About this clonotype: With a far larger clone one base away, a read error is the likely cause. V usage is TRBV28 and J usage is TRBJ2-7, with a possible D match to TRBD2 (6 bases). The J call may be in error: the DNA end matches TRBJ2-1 better. This CDR3 has 15 amino acids. Germline V gene lookup returns CDR1 MDHEN and CDR2 SYDVKM. CDR3 protein: CASITSGPSYNEQFF. Here the CDR3 DNA reads TGTGCCAGCATAACAAGCGGGCCCTCCTACAATGAGCAGTTCTTC.